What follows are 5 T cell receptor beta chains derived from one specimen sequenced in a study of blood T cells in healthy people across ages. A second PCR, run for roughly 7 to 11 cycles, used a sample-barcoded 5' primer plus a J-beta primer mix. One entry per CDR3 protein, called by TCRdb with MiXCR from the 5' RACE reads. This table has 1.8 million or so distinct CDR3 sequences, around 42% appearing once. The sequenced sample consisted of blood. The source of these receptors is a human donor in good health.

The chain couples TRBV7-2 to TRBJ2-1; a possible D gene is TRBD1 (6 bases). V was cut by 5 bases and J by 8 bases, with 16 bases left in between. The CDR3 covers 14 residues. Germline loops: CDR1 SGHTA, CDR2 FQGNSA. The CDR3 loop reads CASSQQGRIDEQFF. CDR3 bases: TGTGCCAGCAGCCAACAGGGACGGATTGATGAGCAGTTCTTC. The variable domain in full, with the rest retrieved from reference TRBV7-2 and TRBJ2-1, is GAGVSQSPSNKVTEKGKDVELRCDPISGHTALYWYRQSLGQGLEFLIYFQGNSAPDKSGLPSDRFSAERTGGSVSTLTIQRTQQEDSAVYLCASSQQGRIDEQFFGPGTRLTVL.

CDR3 DNA sequence: TGCGCCAGCAGCCAAGTTTTCCGGGGGAAGAGCACAGATACGCAGTATTTT. Its translation: CASSQVFRGKSTDTQYF. V and J are TRBV4-1 and TRBJ2-3; weak D call: TRBD2 (6 bases). V lost 1 base and J 0 bases, leaving 14 bases between the germline ends. CDR1 MGHRA and CDR2 YSYEKL come from the germline V gene. The CDR3 runs to 17 residues.

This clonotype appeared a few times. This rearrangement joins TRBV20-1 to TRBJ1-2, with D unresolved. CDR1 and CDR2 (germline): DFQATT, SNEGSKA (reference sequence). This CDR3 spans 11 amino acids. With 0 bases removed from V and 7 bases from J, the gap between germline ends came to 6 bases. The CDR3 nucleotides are TGCAGTGCTAGAGACGCGGTTGGCTACACCTTC. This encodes CSARDAVGYTF.

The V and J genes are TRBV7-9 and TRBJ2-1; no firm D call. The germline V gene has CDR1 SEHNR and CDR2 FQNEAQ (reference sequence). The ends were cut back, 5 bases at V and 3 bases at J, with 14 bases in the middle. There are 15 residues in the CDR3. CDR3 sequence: CASSPEWPDYNEQFF. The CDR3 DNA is TGTGCCAGCAGCCCTGAGTGGCCAGACTACAATGAGCAGTTCTTC. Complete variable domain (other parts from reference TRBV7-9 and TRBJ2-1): DTGVSQNPRHKITKRGQNVTFRCDPISEHNRLYWYRQTLGQGPEFLTYFQNEAQLEKSRLLSDRFSAERPKGSFSTLEIQRTEQGDSAMYLCASSPEWPDYNEQFFGPGTRLTVL.

The CDR3 sequence: CASTPNLRGTQYF. The CDR3 DNA reads as TGTGCCAGCACCCCGAACCTAAGGGGTACGCAGTATTTT. The V and J genes are TRBV7-2 and TRBJ2-3, with D possibly matching TRBD1 (5 bases). This CDR3 is built from 13 residues. V gave up 7 bases and J gave up 8 bases, with 16 bases separating them. Germline values: CDR1 SGHTA, CDR2 FQGNSA.